These 6 T cell receptor beta chains were sequenced from one sample in a study of blood T cell repertoires in COVID-19. The method was immunoSEQ multiplex PCR; TCRdb's version includes in-frame clones alone and lacks a portion of them. The sample records roughly 270,000 clones, roughly 90% being singletons. Sequencing was carried out using peripheral blood. The receptors stem from a man in his late teens or twenties with active or convalescent COVID-19.

About this clone: The sample contains more than one DNA sequence encoding this CDR3. The chain combines TRBV5-1 with TRBJ1-1; 11 bases agree with TRBD1. The length of the CDR3 is 15 residues. Germline CDR1 SGHRS, CDR2 YFSETQ. V lost 0 bases to trimming and J lost 4 bases; unmatched junction nucleotides: 2. CDR3 bases: TGCGCCAGCAGCTTGGGGACAGGGGGCGGCACTGAAGCTTTCTTT. Translating it yields CASSLGTGGGTEAFF.

A few counts support this clone. The V call is TRBV12-2, the J call TRBJ2-3; TRBD1 is taken as the D call from the table, unchecked against the DNA. TRBV12-2 is a listed pseudogene. The CDR3 extends over 17 amino acids. DNA for the CDR3: TGTGCAAGTCGCTTACCACAGACACAAATCTTCACAGATACGCAGTATTTT. As protein: CASRLPQTQIFTDTQYF.

The V gene is TRBV9, the J gene TRBJ2-7; D gene uncertain. V was pared by 3 bases and J by 0 bases, with 7 bases between. There are 13 residues in the CDR3. The germline V gene has CDR1 SGDLS and CDR2 YYNGEE. CDR3 bases: TGTGCCAGCAGCGGTGAGTTCTCCTACGAGCAGTACTTC. This sequence encodes CASSGEFSYEQYF.

In this sample, this clone turned up a few times. This chain uses TRBV4-1 with TRBJ1-1, with 7 positions matching TRBD1. CDR1 MGHRA and CDR2 YSYEKL come from the germline V gene. This CDR3 has 16 amino acids. V lost 1 base to trimming and J lost 5 bases; unmatched junction nucleotides: 10. CDR3 residues: CASSQAEQGLGTEAFF. The DNA of the CDR3 is TGCGCCAGCAGCCAAGCCGAACAGGGGTTGGGTACTGAAGCTTTCTTT.

The rearrangement links TRBV19 to TRBJ1-2, with 7 positions matching TRBD1. The CDR3 contains 14 residues. The junction had 7 bases not matched to a gene; V was cut back by 5 bases and J by 4 bases. In germline, CDR1 is LNHDA, CDR2 SQIVND (reference sequence). CDR3 nucleotides: TGTGCCAGTAGTCCTTTCGACAGGGCCTATGGCTACACCTTC. Amino acids: CASSPFDRAYGYTF.

The DNA of the CDR3 is TGTGCCAGCGGAGAGGGATGGCGGGAAAAACTGTTTTTT. Protein sequence: CASGEGWREKLFF. The chain has TRBV19 and TRBJ1-4; D is ambiguous. The CDR3 loop spans 13 amino acids. Per the germline V gene, CDR1 is LNHDA and CDR2 is SQIVND (reference sequence). The V gene lost 9 bases and the J gene lost 8 bases, with 16 bases spanning the gap. The full variable domain, rest sourced from reference TRBV19 and TRBJ1-4, is DGGITQSPKYLFRKEGQNVTLSCEQNLNHDAMYWYRQDPGQGLRLIYYSQIVNDFQKGDIAEGYSVSREKKESFPLTVTSAQKNPTAFYLCASGEGWREKLFFGSGTQLSVL.